This T cell receptor (beta chain) was sequenced for a study of T cells in Graves' hyperthyroidism and ophthalmopathy. Overall study findings and caveats: Ophthalmopathy and stable hyperthyroidism were separated by a 13 V-J model. Ophthalmopathy, which appeared later, was predicted by the model a median approximately 6.7 months before onset.

This CDR3 is built from 16 residues. Germline CDR1 is SGHTA and CDR2 is FQGNSA. Ophthalmopathy cases met thresholds of Clinical Activity Score at least 3, NOSPECS grade at least 4 and duration under 3 months. Fresh peripheral blood, roughly 10 ml of it, supplied the PBMCs. Amplified TCR beta CDR3 regions came from RNA transcripts. TCR CDR3 underwent first-round RT-PCR with the HTBI primer set. TCRdb called the multiplex PCR reads again in MiXCR, with one record for every CDR3 protein. The sample carries 490,000 or so distinct CDR3 sequences, 15% to 20% recorded once. This clonotype appeared a single time. Its target is unknown. This may be a read error: a much more frequent sequence differs by one nucleotide.

V usage is TRBV7-2 and J usage is TRBJ2-1; a weak D match, TRBD2 (6 bases). The clonotype comes from a man in his forties with Graves' ophthalmopathy. Sequenced input: blood. CDR3 residues: CASSPQVEVGGNGQFF. The CDR3, as DNA: TGTGCCTCCAGCCCCCAGGTAGAAGTGGGGGGTAATGGGCAGTTCTTC.